This T cell receptor (beta chain) came from a study of blood T cell repertoires in COVID-19. Per the authors' pipeline: Amplification of reference gene primers provided the estimated nucleated cell counts. Method: immunoSEQ multiplex PCR; TCRdb's copy keeps in-frame clones and lacks some. D and trimming come from the DNA, and the V and J calls and clone size come from that table. The table includes roughly 280,000 clones, 80% to 90% detected once. The CDR3 has 14 residues. V shed 4 bases, J shed 5 bases, and the junction held 6 bases outside the gene matches. The germline V gene has CDR1 SGHAT and CDR2 FQNNGV.

The specimen sequenced was peripheral blood. The sequence was collected from a woman in her 70s with acute or convalescent COVID-19. V and J are TRBV11-2 and TRBJ2-3; 7 nucleotides align to TRBD2. The CDR3 is CASSSGLKRDTQYF. CDR3 nucleotides: TGTGCCAGCAGCTCGGGACTAAAGAGAGATACGCAGTATTTT.